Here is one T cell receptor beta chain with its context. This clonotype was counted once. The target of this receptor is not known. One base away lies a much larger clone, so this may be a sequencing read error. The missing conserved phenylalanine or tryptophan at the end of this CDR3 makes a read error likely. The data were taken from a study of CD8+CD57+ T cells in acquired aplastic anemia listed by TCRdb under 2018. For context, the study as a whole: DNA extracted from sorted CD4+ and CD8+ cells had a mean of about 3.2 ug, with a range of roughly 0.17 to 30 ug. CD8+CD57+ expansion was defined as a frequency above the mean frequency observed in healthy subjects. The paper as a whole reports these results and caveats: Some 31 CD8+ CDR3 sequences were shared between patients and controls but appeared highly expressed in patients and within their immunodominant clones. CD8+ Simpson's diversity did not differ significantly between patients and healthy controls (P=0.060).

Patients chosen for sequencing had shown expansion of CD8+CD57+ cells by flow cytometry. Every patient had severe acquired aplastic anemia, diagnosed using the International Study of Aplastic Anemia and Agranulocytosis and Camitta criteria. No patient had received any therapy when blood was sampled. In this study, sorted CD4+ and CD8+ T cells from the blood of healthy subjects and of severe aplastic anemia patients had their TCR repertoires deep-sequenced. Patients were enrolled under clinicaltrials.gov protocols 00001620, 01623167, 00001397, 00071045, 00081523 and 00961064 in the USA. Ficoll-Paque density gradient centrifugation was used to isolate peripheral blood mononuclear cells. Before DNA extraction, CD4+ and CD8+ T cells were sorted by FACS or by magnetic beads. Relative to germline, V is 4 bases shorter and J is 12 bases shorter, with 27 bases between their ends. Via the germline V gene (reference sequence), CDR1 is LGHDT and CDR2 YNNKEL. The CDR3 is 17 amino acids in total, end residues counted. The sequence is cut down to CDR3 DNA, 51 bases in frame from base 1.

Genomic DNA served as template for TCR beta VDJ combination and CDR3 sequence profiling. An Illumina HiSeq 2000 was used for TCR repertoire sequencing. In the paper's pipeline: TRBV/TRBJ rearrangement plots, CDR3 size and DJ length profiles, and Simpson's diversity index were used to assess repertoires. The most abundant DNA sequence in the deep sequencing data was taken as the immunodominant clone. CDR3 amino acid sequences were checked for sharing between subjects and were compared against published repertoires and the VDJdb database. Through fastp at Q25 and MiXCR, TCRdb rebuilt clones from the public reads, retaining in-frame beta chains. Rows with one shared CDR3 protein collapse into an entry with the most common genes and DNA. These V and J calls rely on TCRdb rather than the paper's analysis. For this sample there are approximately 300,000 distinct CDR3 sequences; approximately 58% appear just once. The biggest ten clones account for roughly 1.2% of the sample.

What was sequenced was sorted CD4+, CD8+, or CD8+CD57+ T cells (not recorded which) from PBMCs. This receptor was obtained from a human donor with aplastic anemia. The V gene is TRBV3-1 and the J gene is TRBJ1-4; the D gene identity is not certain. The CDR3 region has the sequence CASSPKKTALLMNQLFL. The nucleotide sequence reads TGTGCCAGCAGCCCAAAGAAGACGGCTCTACTAATGAACCAACTGTTTCTT.